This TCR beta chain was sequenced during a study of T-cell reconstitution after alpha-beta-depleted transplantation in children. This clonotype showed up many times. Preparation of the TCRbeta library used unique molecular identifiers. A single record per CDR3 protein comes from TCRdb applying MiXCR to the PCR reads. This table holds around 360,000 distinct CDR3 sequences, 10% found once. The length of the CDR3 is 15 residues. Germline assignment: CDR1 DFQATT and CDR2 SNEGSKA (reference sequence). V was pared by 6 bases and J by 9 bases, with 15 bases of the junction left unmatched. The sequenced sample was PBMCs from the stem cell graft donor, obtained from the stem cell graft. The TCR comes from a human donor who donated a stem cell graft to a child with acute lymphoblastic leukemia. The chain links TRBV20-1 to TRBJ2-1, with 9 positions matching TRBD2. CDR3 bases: TGCAGTGCGCTCATCGGGGGGACTAGCCTGGCTGAGCAGTTCTTC. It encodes CSALIGGTSLAEQFF.